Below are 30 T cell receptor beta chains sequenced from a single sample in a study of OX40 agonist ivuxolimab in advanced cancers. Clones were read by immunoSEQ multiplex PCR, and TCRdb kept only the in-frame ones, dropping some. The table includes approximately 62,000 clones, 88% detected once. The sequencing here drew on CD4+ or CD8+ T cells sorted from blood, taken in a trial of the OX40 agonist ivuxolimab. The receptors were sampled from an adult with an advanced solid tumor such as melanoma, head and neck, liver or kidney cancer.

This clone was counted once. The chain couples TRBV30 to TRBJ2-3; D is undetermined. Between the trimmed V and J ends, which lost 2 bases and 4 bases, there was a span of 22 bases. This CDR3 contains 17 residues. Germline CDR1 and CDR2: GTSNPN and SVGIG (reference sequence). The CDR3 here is CAWSPPRGETGSDTQYF. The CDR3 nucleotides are TGTGCCTGGAGTCCCCCCCGTGGAGAGACGGGCTCAGATACGCAGTATTTT.

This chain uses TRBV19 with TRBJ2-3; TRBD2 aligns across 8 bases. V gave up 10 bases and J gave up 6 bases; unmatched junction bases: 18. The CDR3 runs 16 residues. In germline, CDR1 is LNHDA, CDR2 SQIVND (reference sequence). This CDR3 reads CANSSAGGGVRDTQYF. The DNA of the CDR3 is TGTGCCAACTCCTCGGCCGGGGGGGGCGTCCGGGATACGCAGTATTTT.

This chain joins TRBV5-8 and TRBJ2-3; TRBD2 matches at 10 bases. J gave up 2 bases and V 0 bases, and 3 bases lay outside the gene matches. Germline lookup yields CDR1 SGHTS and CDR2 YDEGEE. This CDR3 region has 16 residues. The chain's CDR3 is CASSLALAGDTDTQYF. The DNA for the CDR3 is TGTGCCAGCAGCTTGGCGCTAGCGGGGGACACAGATACGCAGTATTTT.

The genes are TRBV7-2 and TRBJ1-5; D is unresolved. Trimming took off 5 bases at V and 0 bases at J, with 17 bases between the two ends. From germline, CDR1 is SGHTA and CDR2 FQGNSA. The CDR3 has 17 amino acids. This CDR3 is CASSPLSGSFSNQPQHF. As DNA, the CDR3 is TGTGCCAGCAGCCCACTATCCGGGAGCTTTAGCAATCAGCCCCAGCATTTT.

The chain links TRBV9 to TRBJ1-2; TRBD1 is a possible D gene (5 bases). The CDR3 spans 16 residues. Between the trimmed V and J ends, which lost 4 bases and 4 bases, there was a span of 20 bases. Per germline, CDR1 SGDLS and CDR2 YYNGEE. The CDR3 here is CASSSIPGPGIYGYTF. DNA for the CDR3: TGTGCCAGCAGCTCCATCCCAGGGCCCGGGATCTATGGCTACACCTTC.

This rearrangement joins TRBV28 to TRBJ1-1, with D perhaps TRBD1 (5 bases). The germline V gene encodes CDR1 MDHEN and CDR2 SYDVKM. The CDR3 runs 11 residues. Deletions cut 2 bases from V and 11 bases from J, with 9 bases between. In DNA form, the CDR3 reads TGTGCCAGCAGTTTAAGTGAGGGGGCTTTCTTT. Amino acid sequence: CASSLSEGAFF.

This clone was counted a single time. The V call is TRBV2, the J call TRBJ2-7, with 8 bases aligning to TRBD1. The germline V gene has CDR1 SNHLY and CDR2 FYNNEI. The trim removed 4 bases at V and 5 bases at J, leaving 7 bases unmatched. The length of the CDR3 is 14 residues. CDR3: CASSAGQGFHEQYF. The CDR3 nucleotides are TGTGCCAGCAGTGCCGGACAGGGTTTCCACGAGCAGTACTTC.

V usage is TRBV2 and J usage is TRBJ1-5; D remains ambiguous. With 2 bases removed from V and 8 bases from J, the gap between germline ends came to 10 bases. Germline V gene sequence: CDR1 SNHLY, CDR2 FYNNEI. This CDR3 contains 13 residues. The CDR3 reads CASSERALEPQHF. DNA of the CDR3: TGTGCCAGCAGTGAAAGGGCATTAGAGCCCCAGCATTTT.

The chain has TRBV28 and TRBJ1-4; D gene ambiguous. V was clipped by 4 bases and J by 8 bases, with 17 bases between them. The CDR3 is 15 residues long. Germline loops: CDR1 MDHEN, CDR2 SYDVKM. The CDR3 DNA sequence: TGTGCCAGCAGTTCTTTTGGGCTTAACGGGGAAAAACTGTTTTTT. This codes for CASSSFGLNGEKLFF.

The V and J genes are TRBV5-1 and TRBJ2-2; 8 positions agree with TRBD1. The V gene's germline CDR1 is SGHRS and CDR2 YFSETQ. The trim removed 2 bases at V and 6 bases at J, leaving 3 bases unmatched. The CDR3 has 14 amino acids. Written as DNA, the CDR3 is TGCGCCAGCAGCTTAGGACAGGGTCCCGGGGAGCTGTTTTTT. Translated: CASSLGQGPGELFF.

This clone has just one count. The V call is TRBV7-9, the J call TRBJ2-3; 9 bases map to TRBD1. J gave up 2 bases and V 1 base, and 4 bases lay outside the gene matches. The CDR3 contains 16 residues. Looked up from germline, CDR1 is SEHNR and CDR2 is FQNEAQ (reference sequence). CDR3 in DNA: TGTGCCAGCAGCTTAGGGACAGGGGACCCCACAGATACGCAGTATTTT. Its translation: CASSLGTGDPTDTQYF.

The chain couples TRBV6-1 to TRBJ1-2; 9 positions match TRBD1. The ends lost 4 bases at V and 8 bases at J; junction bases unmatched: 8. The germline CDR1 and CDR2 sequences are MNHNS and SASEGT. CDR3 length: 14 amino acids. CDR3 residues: CASSARDRVRGYTF. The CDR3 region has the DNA TGTGCCAGCAGTGCACGGGACAGGGTTAGGGGCTACACCTTC.

CDR3 region: CASSLTTASVMQYF. Here the CDR3 DNA reads TGTGCCAGCAGCTTAACGACGGCCTCGGTTATGCAGTACTTC. The genes are TRBV7-8 and TRBJ2-5; D call uncertain. Germline CDR1 reads SGHVS; CDR2 reads FQNEAQ. The CDR3 loop spans 14 amino acids. V shed 2 bases and J shed 11 bases, with 18 bases lying between them.

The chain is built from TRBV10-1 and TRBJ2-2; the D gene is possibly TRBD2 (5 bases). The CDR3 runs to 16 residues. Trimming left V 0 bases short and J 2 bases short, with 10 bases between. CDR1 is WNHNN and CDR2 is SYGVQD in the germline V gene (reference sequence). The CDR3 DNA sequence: TGCGCCAGCAGTGAGTCAAGGCCGGGAAACACCGGGGAGCTGTTTTTT. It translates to CASSESRPGNTGELFF.

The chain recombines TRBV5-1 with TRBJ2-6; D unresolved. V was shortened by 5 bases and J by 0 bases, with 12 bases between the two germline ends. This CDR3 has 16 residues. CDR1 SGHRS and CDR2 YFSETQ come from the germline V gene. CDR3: CASREAASSGANVLTF. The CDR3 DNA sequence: TGCGCCAGCAGAGAGGCGGCAAGCTCTGGGGCCAACGTCCTGACTTTC.

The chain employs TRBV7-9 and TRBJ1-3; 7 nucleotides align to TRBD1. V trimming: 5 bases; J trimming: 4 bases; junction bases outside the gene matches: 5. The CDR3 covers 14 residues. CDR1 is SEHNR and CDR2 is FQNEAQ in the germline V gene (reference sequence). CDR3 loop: CASSRDSVGNTIYF. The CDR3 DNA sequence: TGTGCCAGCAGCCGGGACAGCGTCGGAAACACCATATATTTT.

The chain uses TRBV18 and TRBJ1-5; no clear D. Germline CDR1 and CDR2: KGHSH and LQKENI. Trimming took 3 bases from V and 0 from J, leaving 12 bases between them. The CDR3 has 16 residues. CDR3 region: CASSPSGGSSNQPQHF. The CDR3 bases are TGTGCCAGCTCACCCTCGGGTGGCAGTAGCAATCAGCCCCAGCATTTT.

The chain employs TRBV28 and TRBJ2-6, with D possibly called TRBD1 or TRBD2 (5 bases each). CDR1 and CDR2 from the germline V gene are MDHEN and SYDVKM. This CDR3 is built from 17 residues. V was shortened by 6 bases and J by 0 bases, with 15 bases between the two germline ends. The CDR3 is CASRERGWSSGANVLTF. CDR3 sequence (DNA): TGTGCCAGCAGAGAACGGGGCTGGAGCTCTGGGGCCAACGTCCTGACTTTC.

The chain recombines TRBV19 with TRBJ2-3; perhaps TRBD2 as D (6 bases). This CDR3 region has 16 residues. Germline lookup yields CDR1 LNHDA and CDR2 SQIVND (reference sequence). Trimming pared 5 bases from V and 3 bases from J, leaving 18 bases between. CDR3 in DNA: TGTGCCAGTAGTCCCTTCGCGGGGATCATTACAGATACGCAGTATTTT. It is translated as CASSPFAGIITDTQYF.

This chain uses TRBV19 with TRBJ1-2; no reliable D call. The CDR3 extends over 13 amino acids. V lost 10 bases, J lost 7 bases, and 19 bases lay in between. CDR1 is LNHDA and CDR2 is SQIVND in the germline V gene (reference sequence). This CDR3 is CATTATVPGGYTF. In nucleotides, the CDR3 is TGTGCCACGACGGCGACGGTCCCGGGTGGCTACACCTTC.

Here the CDR3 reads CASSSRGDDSPLHF. DNA for the CDR3: TGTGCCAGCAGTTCGAGAGGGGATGATTCACCCCTCCACTTT. This chain links TRBV6-5 with TRBJ1-6, with D possibly matching TRBD1 (5 bases). The CDR3 has 14 amino acids. V shed 4 bases and J shed 8 bases, with 12 bases lying between them. CDR1 MNHEY and CDR2 SVGAGI come from the germline V gene.

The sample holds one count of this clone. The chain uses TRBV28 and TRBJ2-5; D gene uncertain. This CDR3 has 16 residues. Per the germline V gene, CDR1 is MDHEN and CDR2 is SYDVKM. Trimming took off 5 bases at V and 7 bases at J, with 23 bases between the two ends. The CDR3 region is CASSPGRTGLMGTQYF. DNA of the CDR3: TGTGCCAGCAGTCCCGGAAGGACGGGCCTAATGGGGACCCAGTACTTC.

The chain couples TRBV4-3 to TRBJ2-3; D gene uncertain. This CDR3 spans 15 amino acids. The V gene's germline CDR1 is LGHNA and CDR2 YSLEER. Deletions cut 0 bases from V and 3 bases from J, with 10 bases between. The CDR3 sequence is CASSQDLLTTDTQYF. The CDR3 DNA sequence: TGCGCCAGCAGCCAAGACCTTCTCACAACAGATACGCAGTATTTT.

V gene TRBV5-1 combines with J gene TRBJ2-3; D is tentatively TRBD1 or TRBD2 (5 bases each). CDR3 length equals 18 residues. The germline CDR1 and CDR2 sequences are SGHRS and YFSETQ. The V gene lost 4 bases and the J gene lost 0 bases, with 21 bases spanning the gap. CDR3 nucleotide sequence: TGCGCCAGCAGCCAAGGTTCCGGTGGGGGAATTAGCACAGATACGCAGTATTTT. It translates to CASSQGSGGGISTDTQYF. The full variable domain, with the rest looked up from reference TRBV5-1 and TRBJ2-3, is KAGVTQTPRYLIKTRGQQVTLSCSPISGHRSVSWYQQTPGQGLQFLFEYFSETQRNKGNFPGRFSGRQFSNSRSEMNVSTLELGDSALYLCASSQGSGGGISTDTQYFGPGTRLTVL.

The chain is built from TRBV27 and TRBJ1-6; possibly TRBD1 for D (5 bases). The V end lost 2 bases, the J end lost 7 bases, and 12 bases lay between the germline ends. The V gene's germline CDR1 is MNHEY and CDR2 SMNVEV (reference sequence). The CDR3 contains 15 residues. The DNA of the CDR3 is TGTGCCAGCAGTTTAGGAGGGGTGGTAAATTCACCCCTCCACTTT. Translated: CASSLGGVVNSPLHF.

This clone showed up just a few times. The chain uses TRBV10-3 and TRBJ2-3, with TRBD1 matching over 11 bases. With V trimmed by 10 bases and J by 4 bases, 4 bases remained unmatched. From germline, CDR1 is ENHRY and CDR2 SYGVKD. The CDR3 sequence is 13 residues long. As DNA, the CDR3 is TGTGCCACCTCGGGACAGGGGGCAGATACGCAGTATTTT. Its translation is CATSGQGADTQYF.

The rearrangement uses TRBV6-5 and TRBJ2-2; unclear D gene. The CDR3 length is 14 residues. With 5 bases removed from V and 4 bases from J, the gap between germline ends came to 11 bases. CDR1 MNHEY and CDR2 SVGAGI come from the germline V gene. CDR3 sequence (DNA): TGTGCCAGCAGTATCCTATTTAGCACCGGGGAGCTGTTTTTT. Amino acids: CASSILFSTGELFF.

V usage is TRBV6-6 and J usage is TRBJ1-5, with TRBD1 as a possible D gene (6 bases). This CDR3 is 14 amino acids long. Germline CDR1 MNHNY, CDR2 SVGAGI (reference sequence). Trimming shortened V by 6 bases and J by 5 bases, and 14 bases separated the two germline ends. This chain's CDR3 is CASSRREGDQPQHF. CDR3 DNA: TGTGCCAGCAGCAGACGAGAGGGGGATCAGCCCCAGCATTTT.

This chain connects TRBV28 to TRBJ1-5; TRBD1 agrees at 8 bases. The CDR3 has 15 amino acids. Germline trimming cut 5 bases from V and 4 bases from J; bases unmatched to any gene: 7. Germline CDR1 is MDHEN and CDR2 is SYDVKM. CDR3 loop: CASSPRTGINQPQHF. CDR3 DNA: TGTGCCAGCAGTCCCCGGACAGGGATTAATCAGCCCCAGCATTTT.

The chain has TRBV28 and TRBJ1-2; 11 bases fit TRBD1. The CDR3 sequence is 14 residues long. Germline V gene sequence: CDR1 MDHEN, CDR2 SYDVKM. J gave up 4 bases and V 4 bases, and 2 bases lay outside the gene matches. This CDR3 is CASSSGQGAYGYTF. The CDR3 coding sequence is TGTGCCAGCAGTTCTGGACAGGGGGCCTATGGCTACACCTTC.